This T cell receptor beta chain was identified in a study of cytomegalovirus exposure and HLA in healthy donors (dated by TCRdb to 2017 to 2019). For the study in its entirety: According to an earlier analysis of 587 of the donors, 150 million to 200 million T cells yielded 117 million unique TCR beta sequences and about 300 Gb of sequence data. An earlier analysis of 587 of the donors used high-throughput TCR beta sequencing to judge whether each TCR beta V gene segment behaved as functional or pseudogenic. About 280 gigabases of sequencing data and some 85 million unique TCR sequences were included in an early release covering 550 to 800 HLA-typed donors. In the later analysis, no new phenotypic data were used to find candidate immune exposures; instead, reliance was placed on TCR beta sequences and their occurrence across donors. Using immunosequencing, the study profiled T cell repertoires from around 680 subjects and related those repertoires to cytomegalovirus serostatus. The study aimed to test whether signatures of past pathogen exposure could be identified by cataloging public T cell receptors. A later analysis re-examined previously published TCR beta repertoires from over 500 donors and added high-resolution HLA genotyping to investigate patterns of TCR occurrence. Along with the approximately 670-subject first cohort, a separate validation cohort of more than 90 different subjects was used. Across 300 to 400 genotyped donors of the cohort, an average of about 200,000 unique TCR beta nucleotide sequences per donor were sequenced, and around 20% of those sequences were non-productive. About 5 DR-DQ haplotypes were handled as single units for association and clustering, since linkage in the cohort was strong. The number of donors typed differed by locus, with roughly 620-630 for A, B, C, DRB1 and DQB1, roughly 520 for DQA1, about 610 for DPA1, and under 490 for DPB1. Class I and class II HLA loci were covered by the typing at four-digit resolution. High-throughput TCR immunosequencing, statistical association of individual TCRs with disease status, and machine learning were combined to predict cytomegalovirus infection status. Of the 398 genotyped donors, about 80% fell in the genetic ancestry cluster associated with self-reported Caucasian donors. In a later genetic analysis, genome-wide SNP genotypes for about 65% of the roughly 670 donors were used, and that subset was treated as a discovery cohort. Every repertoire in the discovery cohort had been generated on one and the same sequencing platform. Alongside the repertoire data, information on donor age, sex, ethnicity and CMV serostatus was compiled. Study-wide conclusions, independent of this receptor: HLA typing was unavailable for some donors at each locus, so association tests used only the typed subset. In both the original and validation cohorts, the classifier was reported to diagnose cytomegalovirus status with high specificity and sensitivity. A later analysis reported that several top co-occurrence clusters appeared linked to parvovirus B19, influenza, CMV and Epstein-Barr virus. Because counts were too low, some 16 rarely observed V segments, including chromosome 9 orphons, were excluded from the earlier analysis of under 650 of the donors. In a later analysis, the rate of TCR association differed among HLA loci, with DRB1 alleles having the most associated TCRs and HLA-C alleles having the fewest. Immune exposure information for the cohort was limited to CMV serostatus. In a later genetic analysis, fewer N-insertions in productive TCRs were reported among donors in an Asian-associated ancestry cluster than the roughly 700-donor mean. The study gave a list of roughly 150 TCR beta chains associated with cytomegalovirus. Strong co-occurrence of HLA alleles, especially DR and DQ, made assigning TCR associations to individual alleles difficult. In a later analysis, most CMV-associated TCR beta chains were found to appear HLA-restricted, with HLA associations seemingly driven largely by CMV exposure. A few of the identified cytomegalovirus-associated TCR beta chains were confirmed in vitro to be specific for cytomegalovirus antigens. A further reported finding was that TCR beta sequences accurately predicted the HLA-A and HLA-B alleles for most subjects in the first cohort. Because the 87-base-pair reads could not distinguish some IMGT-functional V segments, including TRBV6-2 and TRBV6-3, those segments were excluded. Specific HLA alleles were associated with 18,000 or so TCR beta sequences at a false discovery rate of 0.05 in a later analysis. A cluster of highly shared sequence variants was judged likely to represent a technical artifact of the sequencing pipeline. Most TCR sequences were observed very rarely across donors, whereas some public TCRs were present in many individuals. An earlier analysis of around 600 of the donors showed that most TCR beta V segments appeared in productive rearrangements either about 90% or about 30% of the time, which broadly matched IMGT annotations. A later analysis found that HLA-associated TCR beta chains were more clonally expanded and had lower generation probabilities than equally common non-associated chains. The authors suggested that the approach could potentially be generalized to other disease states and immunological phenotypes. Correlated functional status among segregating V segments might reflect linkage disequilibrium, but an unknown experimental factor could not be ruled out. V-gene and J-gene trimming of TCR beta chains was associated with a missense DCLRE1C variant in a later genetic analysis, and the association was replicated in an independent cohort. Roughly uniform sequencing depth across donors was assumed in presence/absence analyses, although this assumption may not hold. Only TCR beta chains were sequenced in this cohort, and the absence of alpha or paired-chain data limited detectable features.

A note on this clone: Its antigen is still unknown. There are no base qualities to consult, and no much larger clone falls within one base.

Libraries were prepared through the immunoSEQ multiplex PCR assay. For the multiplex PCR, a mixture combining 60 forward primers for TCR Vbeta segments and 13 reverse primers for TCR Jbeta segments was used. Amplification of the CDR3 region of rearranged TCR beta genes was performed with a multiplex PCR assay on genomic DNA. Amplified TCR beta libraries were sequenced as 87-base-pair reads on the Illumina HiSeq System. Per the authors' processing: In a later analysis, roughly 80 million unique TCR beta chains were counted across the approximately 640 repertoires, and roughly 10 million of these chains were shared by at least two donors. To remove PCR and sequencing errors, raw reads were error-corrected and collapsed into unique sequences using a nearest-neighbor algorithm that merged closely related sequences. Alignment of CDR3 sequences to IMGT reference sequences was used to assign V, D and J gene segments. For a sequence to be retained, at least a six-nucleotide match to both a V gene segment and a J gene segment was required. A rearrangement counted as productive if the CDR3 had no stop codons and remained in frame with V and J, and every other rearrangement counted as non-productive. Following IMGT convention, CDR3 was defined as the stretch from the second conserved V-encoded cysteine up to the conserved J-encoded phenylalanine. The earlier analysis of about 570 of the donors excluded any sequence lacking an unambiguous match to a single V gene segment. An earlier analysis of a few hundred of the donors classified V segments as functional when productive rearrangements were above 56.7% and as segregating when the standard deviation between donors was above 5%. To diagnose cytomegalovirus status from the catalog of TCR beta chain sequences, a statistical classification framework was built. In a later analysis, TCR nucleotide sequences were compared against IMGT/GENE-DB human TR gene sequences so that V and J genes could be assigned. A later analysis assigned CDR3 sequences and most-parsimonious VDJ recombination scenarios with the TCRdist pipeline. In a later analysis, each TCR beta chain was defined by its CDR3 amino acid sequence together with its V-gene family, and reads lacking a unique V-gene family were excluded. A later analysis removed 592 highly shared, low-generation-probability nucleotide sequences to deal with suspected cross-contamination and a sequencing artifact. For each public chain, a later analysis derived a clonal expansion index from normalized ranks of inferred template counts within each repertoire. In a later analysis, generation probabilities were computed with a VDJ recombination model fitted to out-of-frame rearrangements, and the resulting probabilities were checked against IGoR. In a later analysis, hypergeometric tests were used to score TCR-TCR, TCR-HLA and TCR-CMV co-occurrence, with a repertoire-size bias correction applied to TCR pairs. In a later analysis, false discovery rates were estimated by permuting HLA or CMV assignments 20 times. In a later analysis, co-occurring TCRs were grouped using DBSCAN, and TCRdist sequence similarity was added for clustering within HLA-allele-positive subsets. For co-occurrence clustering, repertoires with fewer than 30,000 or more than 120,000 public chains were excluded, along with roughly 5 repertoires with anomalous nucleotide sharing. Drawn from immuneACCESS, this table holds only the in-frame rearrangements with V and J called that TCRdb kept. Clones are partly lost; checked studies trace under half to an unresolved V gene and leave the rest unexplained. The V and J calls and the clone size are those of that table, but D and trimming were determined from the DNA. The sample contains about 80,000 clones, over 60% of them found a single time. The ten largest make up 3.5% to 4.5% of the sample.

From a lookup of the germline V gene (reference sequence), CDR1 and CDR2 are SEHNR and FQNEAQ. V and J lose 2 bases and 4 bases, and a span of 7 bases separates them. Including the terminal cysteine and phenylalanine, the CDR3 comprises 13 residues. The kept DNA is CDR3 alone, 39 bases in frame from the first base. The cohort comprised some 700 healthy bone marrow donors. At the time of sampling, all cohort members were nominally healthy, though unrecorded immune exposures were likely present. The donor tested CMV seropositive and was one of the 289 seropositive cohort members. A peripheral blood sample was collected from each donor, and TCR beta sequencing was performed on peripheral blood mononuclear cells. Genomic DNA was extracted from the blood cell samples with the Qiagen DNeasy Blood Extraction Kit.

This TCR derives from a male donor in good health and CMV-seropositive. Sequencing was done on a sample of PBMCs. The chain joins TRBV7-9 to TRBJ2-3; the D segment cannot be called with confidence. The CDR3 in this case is CASSLNLADTQYF. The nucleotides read TGTGCCAGCAGCTTAAACTTGGCAGATACGCAGTATTTT.